Below, one T cell receptor (beta chain) is given with its context. No antigen is known for it. This sample was included in a study of T cells in Graves' hyperthyroidism and ophthalmopathy. The CDR3 regions of TCR beta were amplified from RNA transcripts. HTBI primers were used for first-round RT-PCR of the TCR CDR3. TCRdb recomputed calls from the multiplex PCR reads with MiXCR, one row per CDR3 protein. The sample includes over 700,000 distinct CDR3 sequences, roughly 40% of them seen just once. General study findings and limits: Most expanded thyroid clonotypes above 0.001 also appeared in blood.

Germline assignment: CDR1 SEHNR and CDR2 FQNEAQ (reference sequence). V lost 4 bases and J 1 base, leaving 8 bases between the germline ends. The CDR3 sequence is 15 residues long. This receptor was obtained from a man aged 18 to 35 with Graves' hyperthyroidism. Sequencing was performed on blood. The chain recombines TRBV7-9 with TRBJ2-6, with D perhaps assigned TRBD1 or TRBD2 (6 bases each). In nucleotides, the CDR3 is TGTGCCAGCAGCTGGGGGGCTTCTGGGGCCAACGTCCTGACTTTC. Its protein product is CASSWGASGANVLTF.